Here is one TCR beta chain with its context. In the original processing: Estimation of nucleated cell counts was performed using reference gene primer amplification. TCRdb's table, derived via immunoSEQ multiplex PCR, lists solely in-frame clones and lacks some. From that table come the V and J calls and clone size; the DNA was used to work out D and trimming. Of roughly 200,000 clones detected, about four fifths appear once; the ten largest clones hold about 5.3%. The data are from a study of blood T cell repertoires in COVID-19. Study-wide background: Sites in the United States, Italy and Spain provided acute and convalescent COVID-19 samples.

Germline loops: CDR1 LNHDA, CDR2 SQIVND (reference sequence). The V gene end was trimmed by 4 bases and the J gene end by 6 bases; junction bases not matched to a gene: 5. The CDR3 totals 13 residues. The cohort comprised adults aged about 18 to 89 years residing in about 25 US areas. Up to 2 weeks before entering the study, exposed participants had met a COVID-19 case. This TCR was recovered from a woman aged 45-59 years who had been exposed to COVID-19. The specimen was PBMCs or T cells enriched from blood (not recorded which). The chain carries TRBV19 and TRBJ1-2; TRBD1 matches 7 bases. The CDR3 reads CASSNDRADGYTF. Written as DNA, the CDR3 is TGTGCCAGTAGTAACGACAGGGCCGATGGCTACACCTTC.